The 27 T cell receptor beta chains given below trace back to one sample, sequenced in a study of OX40 agonist ivuxolimab in advanced cancers. The data were produced by immunoSEQ multiplex PCR, yet TCRdb's version contains in-frame clones alone and is incomplete. Seen here are some 40,000 clones, around 89% observed once, and the top ten hold over 0.55%. Sequenced here: CD4+ or CD8+ T cells sorted from blood, sampled in a trial of the OX40 agonist ivuxolimab. These receptors were obtained from an adult with an advanced solid tumor such as melanoma, head and neck, liver or kidney cancer.

The gene calls are TRBV4-1 and TRBJ2-5; D is unclear. The germline V and J ends were trimmed by 4 bases and 4 bases, with 10 bases remaining between them. CDR1 MGHRA and CDR2 YSYEKL come from the germline V gene. The CDR3 has 13 residues. The CDR3 is CASSLAPPETQYF. The CDR3 DNA reads TGCGCCAGCAGCCTCGCGCCCCCAGAGACCCAGTACTTC.

V is TRBV7-9 and J is TRBJ1-1; D is unclear. The CDR3 runs 17 residues. Germline V gene sequence: CDR1 SEHNR, CDR2 FQNEAQ (reference sequence). V was cut by 2 bases and J by 5 bases, with 21 bases left in between. The CDR3 spells CASSLNLQNYRGTEAFF. The CDR3 DNA is TGTGCCAGCAGCTTAAATTTACAGAATTACAGAGGGACTGAAGCTTTCTTT.

The chain links TRBV6-6 to TRBJ2-6; 7 nucleotides match TRBD1. With V trimmed by 7 bases and J by 9 bases, 9 bases remained unmatched. CDR1 is MNHNY and CDR2 is SVGAGI in the germline V gene (reference sequence). The CDR3 covers 14 residues. CDR3 DNA: TGTGCCAGCACCATGACGGGACAGCTCAACGTCCTGACTTTC. Protein product: CASTMTGQLNVLTF.

The J gene is TRBJ1-4, the V gene TRBV18; no reliable D call. The germline V gene has CDR1 KGHSH and CDR2 LQKENI. V was pared by 1 base and J by 6 bases, with 6 bases between. The CDR3 loop spans 13 amino acids. CDR3 sequence: CASSPQGDEKLFF. The CDR3 DNA sequence: TGTGCCAGCTCACCACAGGGAGATGAAAAACTGTTTTTT.

CDR3 sequence (DNA): TGCAGTGCTAGAGATCGAGATACGCAGTATTTT. Protein: CSARDRDTQYF. The V and J genes are TRBV20-1 and TRBJ2-3; D remains unclear. There are 11 residues in the CDR3. Per the germline V gene, CDR1 is DFQATT and CDR2 is SNEGSKA (reference sequence). The V end was cut by 0 bases, the J end by 5 bases, with 3 bases between.

The genes are TRBV5-4 and TRBJ2-7; 8 positions match TRBD2. Germline V gives CDR1 SGHNT, CDR2 YYREEE (reference sequence). The CDR3 loop spans 14 amino acids. V dropped 4 bases and J dropped 2; count of bases not matched to a gene: 5. CDR3 residues: CASSGRGGPYEQYF. The CDR3 coding sequence is TGTGCCAGCAGCGGCCGGGGGGGGCCCTACGAGCAGTACTTC.

This sequence joins TRBV2 and TRBJ1-5; the D gene is possibly TRBD1 (6 bases). V gave up 4 bases and J gave up 0 bases, with 31 bases separating them. CDR1 SNHLY and CDR2 FYNNEI come from the germline V gene. This CDR3 is 22 amino acids long. CDR3 DNA: TGTGCCAGCAGTGTTCGGTTGATTTATCTTAGGGGGGGGGAATATAGCAATCAGCCCCAGCATTTT. Protein product: CASSVRLIYLRGGEYSNQPQHF.

This clone was detected only a few times. The V call is TRBV6-4, the J call TRBJ1-1; D perhaps matches TRBD1 (6 bases). The germline V and J ends were trimmed by 6 bases and 0 bases, with 17 bases remaining between them. Germline V gives CDR1 MRHNA, CDR2 SNTAGT. CDR3 length equals 16 residues. CDR3 sequence reads: CASSKGKGHMNTEAFF. The CDR3 DNA reads TGTGCCAGCAGCAAGGGGAAGGGACACATGAACACTGAAGCTTTCTTT.

The genes are TRBV19 and TRBJ1-5; 9 bases agree with TRBD1. The CDR3 is 15 amino acids. Losses at the gene ends were 5 bases for V and 6 bases for J; bases not matched to a gene: 8. Germline CDR1 reads LNHDA; CDR2 reads SQIVND (reference sequence). The CDR3 bases are TGTGCCAGTAGTCCCGGGACAGGGTTTCGTCAGCCCCAGCATTTT. It encodes CASSPGTGFRQPQHF.

V usage is TRBV9 and J usage is TRBJ2-2; perhaps TRBD1 as D (7 bases). The CDR3 is 16 amino acids. CDR1 is SGDLS, CDR2 YYNGEE, per germline. The V end was cut by 3 bases, the J end by 1 base, with 13 bases between. CDR3 nucleotide sequence: TGTGCCAGCAGCGCCCGACAGGGACTGAACACCGGGGAGCTGTTTTTT. This translates into CASSARQGLNTGELFF. Filled out from reference TRBV9 and TRBJ2-2, the complete variable domain reads DSGVTQTPKHLITATGQRVTLRCSPRSGDLSVYWYQQSLDQGLQFLIQYYNGEERAKGNILERFSAQQFPDLHSELNLSSLELGDSALYFCASSARQGLNTGELFFGEGSRLTVL.

J is TRBJ1-5 and V is TRBV6-1; no clear D. Looked up from germline, CDR1 is MNHNS and CDR2 is SASEGT. The CDR3 extends over 15 amino acids. Trimming stripped 5 bases from V and 3 bases from J, with 14 bases between. The CDR3 DNA is TGTGCCAGCAGTCATAATTCCAAGTTCAATCAGCCCCAGCATTTT. Translated: CASSHNSKFNQPQHF.

This sequence joins TRBV2 and TRBJ2-7; TRBD2 is a possible D gene (6 bases). This CDR3 has 12 residues. In germline, CDR1 is SNHLY, CDR2 FYNNEI. V lost 2 bases and J 7 bases, leaving 9 bases between the germline ends. CDR3 bases: TGTGCCAGCAGTGAACCCCGGGGGGAGCAGTACTTC. Its protein is CASSEPRGEQYF.

This clone was seen a few times. The rearrangement uses TRBV28 and TRBJ1-1; a weak D match, TRBD1 (5 bases). V was cut by 8 bases and J by 6 bases, with 13 bases left in between. Germline loops: CDR1 MDHEN, CDR2 SYDVKM. This CDR3 spans 12 amino acids. The CDR3 DNA reads as TGTGCCAGCGGGGTCGGGGGAGCTGAAGCTTTCTTT. It codes for CASGVGGAEAFF.

This sequence joins TRBV19 and TRBJ1-1, with D perhaps matching TRBD1 (5 bases). Germline loops: CDR1 LNHDA, CDR2 SQIVND (reference sequence). The CDR3 runs 13 residues. Trimming stripped 6 bases from V and 2 bases from J, with 10 bases between. The CDR3 reads CASRPGQNTEAFF. CDR3 sequence (DNA): TGTGCCAGTAGACCTGGACAAAACACTGAAGCTTTCTTT.

The chain employs TRBV18 and TRBJ1-1; TRBD1 matches 10 bases. Germline V gives CDR1 KGHSH, CDR2 LQKENI. Trimming removed 6 bases from V and 4 bases from J; junction bases left unmatched: 5. CDR3 length equals 14 residues. CDR3 sequence reads: CASSADRGGTEAFF. The CDR3 DNA sequence: TGTGCCAGCTCTGCGGACAGGGGGGGCACTGAAGCTTTCTTT.

V and J are TRBV2 and TRBJ2-3, with D possibly being TRBD1 or TRBD2 (5 bases each). Trimming took off 5 bases at V and 0 bases at J, with 15 bases between the two ends. The CDR3 extends over 16 amino acids. Germline V CDR1 and CDR2: SNHLY, FYNNEI. CDR3 in amino acids: CASSPGTAASTDTQYF. The CDR3, as DNA: TGTGCCAGCAGTCCAGGGACGGCCGCTAGCACAGATACGCAGTATTTT.

V and J are TRBV4-1 and TRBJ1-2, with D unclear. Germline loops: CDR1 MGHRA, CDR2 YSYEKL. V lost 1 base and J 4 bases, leaving 16 bases between the germline ends. This CDR3 is built from 16 residues. This chain's CDR3 is CASSQALSRYIYGYTF. CDR3 in DNA: TGCGCCAGCAGCCAAGCACTGTCCCGGTACATCTATGGCTACACCTTC.

CDR3 DNA: TGTGCCATCAGTGACGGAGAGGACACTGAAGCTTTCTTT. This encodes CAISDGEDTEAFF. The chain links TRBV10-3 to TRBJ1-1; no clear D. V was cut by 3 bases and J by 3 bases, with 8 bases left in between. This CDR3 contains 13 residues. Germline V lookup: CDR1 ENHRY, CDR2 SYGVKD.

On this clone: Other DNA sequences in this specimen translate into the identical CDR3. This chain uses TRBV11-3 with TRBJ1-3; 9 bases are a match to TRBD1. The CDR3 runs 15 residues. Germline CDR1 and CDR2: SGHNT and YENEEA. J lost 2 bases, V lost 6 bases, and 5 bases had no gene match. CDR3 nucleotide sequence: TGTGCCAGCAGTCCGGGACAGGGACCTGGAAACACCATATATTTT. Amino acid sequence: CASSPGQGPGNTIYF. Based on the CDR3 plus reference TRBV11-3 and TRBJ1-3, the full variable domain is EAGVVQSPRYKIIEKKQPVAFWCNPISGHNTLYWYLQNLGQGPELLIRYENEEAVDDSQLPKDRFSAERLKGVDSTLKIQPAELGDSAVYLCASSPGQGPGNTIYFGEGSWLTVV.

As concerns this clone: At one of its ends the junction is not consistent with the germline gene, which may arise from a read error. V gene TRBV7-7 combines with J gene TRBJ2-1; 7 bases line up with TRBD1. CDR3 length: 13 residues. CDR1 is SSHAT, CDR2 FNYEAQ, per germline (reference sequence). This chain's CDR3 is CASSPGQYNEQFF. CDR3 bases: TGTGCTAGCAGCCCGGGACAGTACAATGAGCAGTTCTTC.

The chain employs TRBV5-1 and TRBJ2-2; TRBD2 aligns across 14 bases. Germline V gene lookup returns CDR1 SGHRS and CDR2 YFSETQ. With 3 bases clipped from V and 1 base from J, the junction kept 8 bases outside the gene matches. CDR3 size: 19 residues. The CDR3 DNA sequence: TGCGCCAGCAGCTCAATCGGACTAGCGGGGGGCCAGAACACCGGGGAGCTGTTTTTT. Amino acids: CASSSIGLAGGQNTGELFF.

This clone was recorded only once. The V and J genes are TRBV2 and TRBJ1-5, with D possibly matching TRBD1 (5 bases). Germline V CDR1 and CDR2: SNHLY, FYNNEI. The ends were cut back, 2 bases at V and 3 bases at J, with 14 bases in the middle. The CDR3 covers 16 residues. Here the CDR3 reads CASSEWGTGANQPQHF. The CDR3 DNA is TGTGCCAGCAGTGAATGGGGGACCGGCGCCAATCAGCCCCAGCATTTT.

The gene calls are TRBV6-1 and TRBJ2-3, with no clear D. CDR3 length: 14 residues. The ends were cut back, 1 base at V and 0 bases at J, with 5 bases in the middle. The V gene's germline CDR1 is MNHNS and CDR2 SASEGT. CDR3 nucleotides: TGTGCCAGCAGTGAAGTCGGGAGCACAGATACGCAGTATTTT. This sequence encodes CASSEVGSTDTQYF.

This chain links TRBV5-1 with TRBJ1-1; no clear D gene. Germline V gene sequence: CDR1 SGHRS, CDR2 YFSETQ. The CDR3 is made up of 13 amino acids. Deletions cut 2 bases from V and 7 bases from J, with 12 bases between. CDR3 sequence (DNA): TGCGCCAGCAGCTTAGAAGGGCTTTTTGAAGCTTTCTTT. Translated: CASSLEGLFEAFF.

This clone appeared once. CDR3 protein: CASSVPRGLMDGYTF. The CDR3 nucleotides are TGTGCCAGCAGTGTGCCAAGGGGGCTAATGGATGGCTACACCTTC. This chain joins TRBV6-1 and TRBJ1-2, with 7 bases fitting TRBD1. Germline CDR1 and CDR2: MNHNS and SASEGT. The CDR3 is made up of 15 amino acids. The trim removed 4 bases at V and 6 bases at J, leaving 11 bases unmatched.

The chain couples TRBV7-9 to TRBJ2-7; 14 bases line up with TRBD2. The CDR3 is made up of 18 amino acids. V shed 8 bases and J 7 bases; nucleotides not matched to a gene: 19. Looked up from germline, CDR1 is SEHNR and CDR2 is FQNEAQ (reference sequence). This CDR3 is CASPPGTSGGPTYGEQYF. DNA of the CDR3: TGTGCCAGCCCTCCAGGGACTAGCGGGGGCCCGACCTATGGTGAGCAGTACTTC.

CDR3 amino acids: CAISDPAGRQPQHF. The CDR3 bases are TGTGCCATCAGTGACCCCGCAGGCCGGCAGCCCCAGCATTTT. The rearrangement links TRBV10-3 to TRBJ1-5; the D is unclear. This CDR3 region has 14 residues. V lost 3 bases and J 7 bases, leaving 13 bases between the germline ends. Germline CDR1 and CDR2: ENHRY and SYGVKD.